The entry below describes one TCR beta chain. As yet, its antigen is unknown. Vbeta (60) and Jbeta (13) primers were used in the PCR. The assay was immunoSEQ multiplex PCR, and TCRdb's table has in-frame clones only and misses some. The table shows 100,000 to 150,000 clones, with roughly 88% occurring only once. Trimming left V 1 base short and J 6 bases short, with 12 bases between. CDR1 is LGHNA and CDR2 is YSLEER in the germline V gene. This CDR3 contains 15 residues. This record belongs to a study of cytomegalovirus exposure and HLA in healthy donors. The wider study: Assignment to the Caucasian-associated ancestry cluster applied to around 80% of the approximately 400 genotyped donors. Broader study findings: Reported results showed that the classifier diagnosed cytomegalovirus status with high specificity and sensitivity.

This clonotype originated in a boy younger than 18 in good health and CMV-seronegative. V and J are TRBV4-3 and TRBJ2-2; perhaps TRBD1 as D (7 bases). The specimen sequenced was PBMCs. CDR3 protein: CASSQGGRGAGELFF. The CDR3 nucleotides read TGCGCCAGCAGCCAAGGTGGCAGGGGGGCCGGGGAGCTGTTTTTT.